Shown below are 21 T cell receptor beta chains from a single sample sequenced in a study of blood T cell repertoires in COVID-19. The method was immunoSEQ multiplex PCR; TCRdb's version includes in-frame clones alone and lacks a portion of them. The repertoire holds 200,000 or so clones, with 86% as singletons. The sequenced sample consisted of peripheral blood. Every receptor here comes from a woman between 45 and 60 years old with acute or convalescent COVID-19.

DNA of the CDR3: TGTGCCAGCAGTTACTCGTTCACAGAAGAGACCCAGTACTTC. Its translation is CASSYSFTEETQYF. V usage is TRBV6-2 or TRBV6-3 and J usage is TRBJ2-5; D remains ambiguous. CDR1 and CDR2 (germline): MNHEY, SVGEGT. The CDR3 spans 14 residues. V was shortened by 0 bases and J by 3 bases, with 8 bases between the two germline ends.

Comments on this clone: This same CDR3 is encoded by further DNA sequences in the sample. The V and J genes are TRBV11-1 and TRBJ1-1, with 11 bases matching TRBD1. The germline V gene has CDR1 SGHAT and CDR2 FQDESV (reference sequence). The ends lost 6 bases at V and 3 bases at J; junction bases unmatched: 3. The CDR3 covers 14 residues. CDR3: CASSWDRGDTEAFF. The DNA for the CDR3 is TGTGCCAGCAGTTGGGACAGGGGGGACACTGAAGCTTTCTTT.

The chain recombines TRBV7-2 with TRBJ1-1; no reliable D call. The CDR3 spans 14 residues. The V end was cut by 1 base, the J end by 0 bases, with 6 bases between. The germline V gene has CDR1 SGHTA and CDR2 FQGNSA. The CDR3 nucleotides read TGTGCCAGCAGCTTAGAACACATGAACACTGAAGCTTTCTTT. Translated, it gives CASSLEHMNTEAFF.

The chain uses TRBV7-2 and TRBJ2-3, with 14 bases aligning to TRBD2. The CDR3 covers 15 residues. J was trimmed by 6 bases and V by 3 bases; bases with no gene match: 2. Germline V gives CDR1 SGHTA, CDR2 FQGNSA. The CDR3 protein is CASSLTSGGVDTQYF. The CDR3 DNA reads TGTGCCAGCAGCTTGACTAGCGGGGGGGTTGATACGCAGTATTTT.

Concerning this clone itself: This CDR3 is also generated by other DNA sequences in the sample. The rearrangement joins TRBV7-3 to TRBJ2-3; TRBD2 matches 8 bases. The J segment lost 6 bases and the V segment lost 2 bases, leaving 7 bases of the junction unmatched. Germline V gives CDR1 SGHTA, CDR2 FQGTGA. The CDR3 totals 15 residues. The DNA for the CDR3 is TGTGCCAGCAGCTTAGGTCGGGGGGGAACGGATACGCAGTATTTT. Amino acid sequence: CASSLGRGGTDTQYF.

The J gene is TRBJ1-1, the V gene TRBV11-2, with D maybe TRBD1 (5 bases). This CDR3 is 13 amino acids long. Germline values: CDR1 SGHAT, CDR2 FQNNGV. V gave up 3 bases and J gave up 1 base, with 6 bases separating them. CDR3 in amino acids: CASSFTGNTEAFF. DNA for the CDR3: TGTGCCAGCAGCTTCACAGGGAACACTGAAGCTTTCTTT.

The chain recombines TRBV19 with TRBJ2-1, with a weak D call TRBD1 (6 bases). With 2 bases removed from V and 0 bases from J, the gap between germline ends came to 8 bases. CDR3 size: 15 residues. CDR1 LNHDA and CDR2 SQIVND come from the germline V gene (reference sequence). The DNA for the CDR3 is TGTGCCAGTAGTATAAGGGGGAGCTCCTACAATGAGCAGTTCTTC. Protein product: CASSIRGSSYNEQFF.

V gene TRBV5-4 combines with J gene TRBJ1-1, with D tentatively TRBD1 (5 bases). The length of the CDR3 is 13 residues. Trimming removed 6 bases from V and 5 bases from J, with 14 bases in between. Germline V gene sequence: CDR1 SGHNT, CDR2 YYREEE (reference sequence). The CDR3 region has the DNA TGTGCCAGCAAATATAGTCAGGGAACTGAAGCTTTCTTT. Its translation: CASKYSQGTEAFF.

A remark on this clone: This sample also contains other DNA sequences that code for the same CDR3. The chain combines TRBV7-2 with TRBJ2-7; TRBD1 matches 10 bases. CDR3 length equals 14 residues. The germline V gene has CDR1 SGHTA and CDR2 FQGNSA. V shed 8 bases and J 1 base; nucleotides not matched to a gene: 5. CDR3: CASCRDRGSYEQYF. In DNA form, the CDR3 reads TGTGCCAGCTGCCGGGACAGGGGATCCTACGAGCAGTACTTC.

This clone was recorded a few times. The chain couples TRBV7-6 to TRBJ2-7; 8 bases map to TRBD1. The CDR3 covers 16 residues. After removal of 2 bases from V and 2 bases from J, the junction contained 8 bases not matched to a gene. From germline, CDR1 is SGHVS and CDR2 FNYEAQ. CDR3 DNA: TGTGCCAGCAGCTTATCCTCCGGGACAGGCGCCTACGAGCAGTACTTC. Translated, it gives CASSLSSGTGAYEQYF.

The V call is TRBV5-5, the J call TRBJ1-2, with a possible D match to TRBD1 (5 bases). Trimming cost V 0 bases and J 4 bases, with 13 bases left between them. This CDR3 comprises 15 residues. Germline lookup yields CDR1 SGHKS and CDR2 YYEKEE (reference sequence). The CDR3 DNA sequence: TGTGCCAGCAGCTTGGTGGCAGGGAAGACCTATGGCTACACCTTC. Translated, it gives CASSLVAGKTYGYTF.

This chain uses TRBV5-4 with TRBJ2-2; TRBD2 agrees at 7 bases. The CDR3 covers 17 residues. Per the germline V gene, CDR1 is SGHNT and CDR2 is YYREEE (reference sequence). The V gene end was trimmed by 2 bases and the J gene end by 7 bases; junction bases not matched to a gene: 14. This CDR3 reads CASSFGPAGIRGGELFF. The CDR3 region has the DNA TGTGCCAGCAGCTTCGGCCCAGCGGGGATACGAGGCGGGGAGCTGTTTTTT.

A single count supports this clone. V and J are TRBV5-4 and TRBJ2-3; 9 bases align to TRBD2. The V gene's germline CDR1 is SGHNT and CDR2 YYREEE (reference sequence). This CDR3 is built from 18 residues. V lost 3 bases, J lost 3 bases, and 14 bases stayed unmatched. DNA of the CDR3: TGTGCCAGCAGCTCAAGCGGGGGGTCAACCCTAGGAACAGATACGCAGTATTTT. Its translation: CASSSSGGSTLGTDTQYF.

The chain joins TRBV7-2 to TRBJ1-2; D unresolved. Germline CDR1 is SGHTA and CDR2 is FQGNSA. The CDR3 extends over 14 amino acids. Trimming cost V 5 bases and J 4 bases, with 14 bases left between them. DNA for the CDR3: TGTGCCAGCAGCAGCCTAGGCATTTTCTATGGCTACACCTTC. It codes for CASSSLGIFYGYTF.

V and J are TRBV7-8 and TRBJ2-7, with 7 bases matching TRBD2. The trim removed 2 bases at V and 3 bases at J, leaving 7 bases unmatched. The CDR3 spans 15 residues. CDR1 is SGHVS and CDR2 is FQNEAQ in the germline V gene. CDR3 nucleotide sequence: TGTGCCAGCAGCTTAAGGGAGGGTAGCGGCTACGAGCAGTACTTC. Amino acid sequence: CASSLREGSGYEQYF.

The chain employs TRBV5-1 and TRBJ1-2; D uncertain. The germline V and J ends were trimmed by 4 bases and 0 bases, with 10 bases remaining between them. There are 14 residues in the CDR3. Per the germline V gene, CDR1 is SGHRS and CDR2 is YFSETQ. The CDR3 loop reads CASSQTPSNYGYTF. CDR3 DNA: TGCGCCAGCAGCCAGACACCCTCTAACTATGGCTACACCTTC. The complete variable domain, with remaining parts taken from reference TRBV5-1 and TRBJ1-2, reads KAGVTQTPRYLIKTRGQQVTLSCSPISGHRSVSWYQQTPGQGLQFLFEYFSETQRNKGNFPGRFSGRQFSNSRSEMNVSTLELGDSALYLCASSQTPSNYGYTFGSGTRLTVV.

This clone was detected only a few times. The V call is TRBV4-1, the J call TRBJ1-2; 8 bases line up with TRBD1. This CDR3 comprises 14 residues. Germline CDR1 is MGHRA and CDR2 is YSYEKL. The V and J ends lost 2 bases and 6 bases, in that order; junction bases with no gene match: 5. The CDR3 DNA reads TGCGCCAGCAGCCAACGGGACAGGTTCAATGGCTACACCTTC. It yields the protein CASSQRDRFNGYTF.

The chain's CDR3 is CASSPEQRMNTEAFF. The CDR3 DNA sequence: TGTGCCAGCAGCCCTGAACAGAGAATGAACACTGAAGCTTTCTTT. The chain links TRBV5-4 to TRBJ1-1; no reliable D call. CDR3 length: 15 residues. V lost 4 bases and J 0 bases, leaving 13 bases between the germline ends. CDR1 and CDR2 from the germline V gene are SGHNT and YYREEE (reference sequence).

V gene TRBV10-3 combines with J gene TRBJ1-2; 9 bases line up with TRBD1. Germline CDR1 reads ENHRY; CDR2 reads SYGVKD. J gave up 6 bases and V 0 bases, and 2 bases lay outside the gene matches. The CDR3 length is 14 residues. The CDR3 DNA follows: TGTGCCATCAGTGAGTCCGGGACAGGGAATGGCTACACCTTC. Its translation is CAISESGTGNGYTF.

The gene calls are TRBV30 and TRBJ1-1; D might be TRBD1 (5 bases). The germline gives CDR1 GTSNPN, CDR2 SVGIG (reference sequence). V was trimmed by 0 bases and J by 2 bases, leaving 13 bases between them. The CDR3 contains 15 residues. CDR3 protein: CAWSVGWGVNTEAFF. The CDR3 coding sequence is TGTGCCTGGAGTGTAGGTTGGGGGGTCAACACTGAAGCTTTCTTT.

V and J are TRBV30 and TRBJ1-1; D might be TRBD1 (5 bases). Germline V gene data show CDR1 as GTSNPN and CDR2 as SVGIG (reference sequence). V was shortened by 4 bases and J by 5 bases, with 17 bases between the two germline ends. The CDR3 spans 14 residues. CDR3 region: CAWTNEIRETEAFF. CDR3 nucleotides: TGTGCCTGGACAAACGAGATCAGGGAAACTGAAGCTTTCTTT.